A single sample is the source of the 20 T cell receptor beta chains below, sequenced in a study of a mutant IDH1 vaccine in newly diagnosed glioma. The sample's time point: week 11, during vaccination. Alongside topical imiquimod, each dose of vaccine comprised 300 ug of mutant IDH1 20-mer peptide. The method was immunoSEQ multiplex PCR; TCRdb's version includes in-frame clones alone and lacks a portion of them. Of 95,000 to 120,000 clones listed, almost 90% were seen once; the top ten hold 0.6% to 0.75%. Which antigens these TCRs recognize remains unknown. Sequences were derived from PBMCs, sampled from a glioma patient whose treatment included an IDH1 peptide vaccine. Receptors originate from a woman aged 45-59 years with glioma.

This chain joins TRBV6-5 and TRBJ1-1; D gene ambiguous. Trimming left V 10 bases short and J 0 bases short, with 12 bases between. This CDR3 spans 13 amino acids. CDR1 MNHEY and CDR2 SVGAGI come from the germline V gene. The CDR3 loop reads CATTGFMNTEAFF. The CDR3 nucleotides are TGTGCCACCACGGGATTCATGAACACTGAAGCTTTCTTT.

This rearrangement joins TRBV7-9 to TRBJ2-6; no reliable D call. The germline V gene encodes CDR1 SEHNR and CDR2 FQNEAQ (reference sequence). Trimming pared 3 bases from V and 3 bases from J, leaving 0 bases between. The CDR3 totals 12 residues. The CDR3 DNA is TGTGCCAGCAGCTTTGGGGCCAACGTCCTGACTTTC. It yields the protein CASSFGANVLTF.

CDR3 in DNA: TGTGCCAGCAGCTTAGATCTTACAAGTCCCTACTCTGGAAACACCATATATTTT. As protein: CASSLDLTSPYSGNTIYF. The chain links TRBV7-6 to TRBJ1-3; D is unresolved. Germline values: CDR1 SGHVS, CDR2 FNYEAQ. The CDR3 sequence is 18 residues long. V lost 1 base and J 0 bases, leaving 16 bases between the germline ends. Supplemented by reference TRBV7-6 and TRBJ1-3, the full variable domain reads GAGVSQSPRYKVTKRGQDVALRCDPISGHVSLYWYRQALGQGPEFLTYFNYEAQQDKSGLPNDRFSAERPEGSISTLTIQRTEQRDSAMYRCASSLDLTSPYSGNTIYFGEGSWLTVV.

V and J are TRBV9 and TRBJ2-5; the D call may be TRBD1 or TRBD2 (5 bases each). Trimming cost V 0 bases and J 4 bases, with 16 bases left between them. Germline CDR1 reads SGDLS; CDR2 reads YYNGEE. The CDR3 runs to 16 residues. CDR3 in DNA: TGTGCCAGCAGCGTAGGGGGCGGCGCAGGGAGAGAGACCCAGTACTTC. Residues: CASSVGGGAGRETQYF.

The chain has TRBV28 and TRBJ1-2, with 7 bases fitting TRBD1. The CDR3 runs 14 residues. The germline CDR1 and CDR2 sequences are MDHEN and SYDVKM. The V gene end was trimmed by 8 bases and the J gene end by 6 bases; junction bases not matched to a gene: 12. The CDR3 DNA reads TGTGCCAGCCTTGGTCGACAGGGACTTGATGGCTACACCTTC. Protein sequence: CASLGRQGLDGYTF.

The gene calls are TRBV5-4 and TRBJ2-7, with 9 bases identical to TRBD1. Germline trimming cut 4 bases from V and 4 bases from J; bases unmatched to any gene: 6. CDR1 is SGHNT, CDR2 YYREEE, per germline (reference sequence). The CDR3 spans 14 residues. This CDR3 is CASSRGQGRYEQYF. DNA for the CDR3: TGTGCCAGCAGCCGCGGACAGGGGAGGTACGAGCAGTACTTC.

The sample holds one count of this clone. The chain uses TRBV4-2 and TRBJ2-1; 8 bases fit TRBD1. From germline, CDR1 is LGHNA and CDR2 YNFKEQ. The CDR3 length is 14 residues. Unmatched junction bases numbered 3, after V lost 5 bases and J lost 3 bases. CDR3 in DNA: TGTGCCAGCAGCACCGGGACAGGCTACAATGAGCAGTTCTTC. Translated, it gives CASSTGTGYNEQFF.

The rearrangement uses TRBV5-4 and TRBJ2-7; 11 nucleotides line up with TRBD1. The germline gives CDR1 SGHNT, CDR2 YYREEE (reference sequence). There are 15 residues in the CDR3. Losses at the gene ends were 0 bases for V and 3 bases for J; bases not matched to a gene: 2. The chain's CDR3 is CASSLGTGGGYEQYF. As DNA, the CDR3 is TGTGCCAGCAGCTTGGGGACAGGGGGCGGCTACGAGCAGTACTTC.

The chain couples TRBV10-3 to TRBJ1-1, with D possibly being TRBD1 (5 bases). Germline CDR1 is ENHRY and CDR2 is SYGVKD. The V end was cut by 7 bases, the J end by 1 base, with 13 bases between. This CDR3 comprises 14 residues. CDR3 amino acids: CAIIRQGSNTEAFF. CDR3 DNA sequence: TGTGCCATCATTCGCCAGGGTTCGAACACTGAAGCTTTCTTT.

The V gene is TRBV19, the J gene TRBJ1-1; 9 bases map to TRBD1. The V gene's germline CDR1 is LNHDA and CDR2 SQIVND (reference sequence). This CDR3 comprises 16 residues. With V trimmed by 6 bases and J by 0 bases, 8 bases remained unmatched. As DNA, the CDR3 is TGTGCCAGTAGCGTCCCGGGACAGGGAATGAACACTGAAGCTTTCTTT. Encoded protein: CASSVPGQGMNTEAFF.

This clone appeared once. V is TRBV5-7 and J is TRBJ2-1, with D perhaps matching TRBD1 (5 bases). TRBV5-7 is an ORF; its function is uncertain. V was clipped by 4 bases and J by 8 bases, with 16 bases between them. The CDR3 contains 14 residues. The CDR3 bases are TGTGCCAGCAGCCCTCAAGGGGATCTCTATGAGCAGTTCTTC. Translating gives CASSPQGDLYEQFF.

The chain uses TRBV6-5 and TRBJ2-3; D uncertain. The CDR3 spans 11 residues. V was trimmed by 6 bases and J by 2 bases, leaving 3 bases between them. CDR1 is MNHEY and CDR2 is SVGAGI in the germline V gene. In DNA, the CDR3 is TGTGCCAGCAGCCCCACAGATACGCAGTATTTT. Residues: CASSPTDTQYF.

V gene TRBV29-1 combines with J gene TRBJ1-5; TRBD1 agrees at 7 bases. V dropped 7 bases and J dropped 3; count of bases not matched to a gene: 3. Germline V gene sequence: CDR1 SQVTM, CDR2 ANQGSEA. The CDR3 covers 12 residues. CDR3 in amino acids: CSAGTDNQPQHF. As DNA, the CDR3 is TGCAGCGCCGGGACAGACAATCAGCCCCAGCATTTT.

The CDR3 sequence: CAWSDRGQGAHEQYF. CDR3 sequence (DNA): TGTGCCTGGAGTGATCGGGGACAGGGGGCCCACGAGCAGTACTTC. The chain carries TRBV30 and TRBJ2-7, with 12 bases that match TRBD1. The trim removed 1 base at V and 5 bases at J, leaving 6 bases unmatched. Germline CDR1 and CDR2: GTSNPN and SVGIG (reference sequence). CDR3 length: 15 amino acids.

This sequence joins TRBV19 and TRBJ2-3; D ambiguous. The CDR3 is 14 amino acids. Per the germline V gene, CDR1 is LNHDA and CDR2 is SQIVND (reference sequence). Trimming shortened V by 5 bases and J by 4 bases, and 13 bases separated the two germline ends. The CDR3 region is CASSAQPMADTQYF. CDR3 DNA: TGTGCCAGTAGTGCCCAGCCTATGGCAGATACGCAGTATTTT.

The rearrangement joins TRBV11-2 to TRBJ2-3; no clear D. The CDR3 runs 13 residues. The ends were cut back, 6 bases at V and 5 bases at J, with 12 bases in the middle. From germline, CDR1 is SGHAT and CDR2 FQNNGV. The CDR3 sequence: CASSRSIRDTQYF. DNA of the CDR3: TGTGCCAGCAGTCGGTCCATCCGAGATACGCAGTATTTT.

This chain joins TRBV11-3 and TRBJ1-1; D gene unclear. V dropped 5 bases and J dropped 5 bases, with 12 bases sitting between them. The germline CDR1 and CDR2 sequences are SGHNT and YENEEA. This CDR3 has 13 residues. CDR3 bases: TGTGCCAGCAGCCTACAACGTGGGACTGAAGCTTTCTTT. Translating gives CASSLQRGTEAFF.

The gene calls are TRBV19 and TRBJ1-2, with D possibly TRBD1 on 5 matching bases. V lost 5 bases and J 2 bases, leaving 12 bases between the germline ends. CDR3 size: 14 residues. Looked up from germline, CDR1 is LNHDA and CDR2 is SQIVND (reference sequence). The CDR3, as DNA: TGTGCCAGTAGTCCTTCGACAGAGAACTATGGCTACACCTTC. It translates to CASSPSTENYGYTF. Drawing the rest from reference TRBV19 and TRBJ1-2, the complete variable domain is DGGITQSPKYLFRKEGQNVTLSCEQNLNHDAMYWYRQDPGQGLRLIYYSQIVNDFQKGDIAEGYSVSREKKESFPLTVTSAQKNPTAFYLCASSPSTENYGYTFGSGTRLTVV.

The J gene is TRBJ2-5, the V gene TRBV11-2, with D perhaps given as TRBD1 or TRBD2 (6 bases each). Germline CDR1 and CDR2: SGHAT and FQNNGV. V dropped 4 bases and J dropped 4 bases, with 19 bases sitting between them. This CDR3 has 16 residues. This CDR3 is CASSSPIRGARETQYF. The CDR3 nucleotides are TGTGCCAGCAGCTCACCTATTAGGGGGGCAAGAGAGACCCAGTACTTC.

In this sample, this clone turned up a few times. The CDR3 sequence is CASRQSSIYEQYF. The DNA for the CDR3 is TGTGCCAGCCGACAGAGTAGTATATACGAGCAGTACTTC. This chain joins TRBV28 and TRBJ2-7; tentative D call: TRBD1 (5 bases). CDR3 size: 13 residues. Germline V gene lookup returns CDR1 MDHEN and CDR2 SYDVKM. V was pared by 8 bases and J by 4 bases, with 15 bases between.